One and the same sample provided the 16 T cell receptor gamma chains below, sequenced in a study of Vδ1+ human thymocytes. Study results and limitations: Highly polyclonal TRG and TRD repertoires with Gaussian CDR3 length distributions appeared in thymus.

The antigens these receptors bind are not known. RNA was extracted from the cells and then reverse transcribed. The CDR3 regions were amplified by multiplex PCR from V-gene primers to a constant-region primer. TCRdb re-called clones from the multiplex PCR reads using CATT. This sample has 35,000 or so gamma-chain clones; 20% occur once, and the top ten carry under 2%. The sequencing sample was made of Vdelta1+ gamma-delta thymocytes from the thymus. Subset defined: FACS-sorted CD3+ TCRalphabeta- TCRVdelta1+ TCRVdelta2- thymocytes. The receptors shown here come from a girl in the first two years of life who had congenital heart surgery.

On this clone: Additional DNA sequences in this sample encode the identical CDR3. The chain recombines TRGV2 with TRGJ1 or TRGJ2. Trimming cost V 1 base and J 3 bases; bases outside gene matches: 3. This CDR3 has 13 amino acids. CDR1 EGSNGY and CDR2 YDSYNSKV come from the germline V gene. The CDR3 DNA reads as TGTGCCACCTGGGACGGCTCTTATTATAAGAAACTCTTT. It yields the protein CATWDGSYYKKLF.

Comments on this clone: The sample contains more than one DNA sequence encoding this CDR3. J is TRGJP1 and V is TRGV9. The CDR3 consists of 14 residues. V lost 0 bases, J lost 3 bases, and 1 base stayed unmatched. Germline V gene data show CDR1 as GITISATS and CDR2 as ISYDGTV (reference sequence). The CDR3 DNA follows: TGTGCCTTGTGGGAGGTGGCCACTGGTTGGTTCAAGATATTT. Amino acids: CALWEVATGWFKIF.

This clone was seen a handful of times. The chain carries TRGV8 and TRGJ1 or TRGJ2. CDR3 length: 15 residues. The V gene end was trimmed by 2 bases and the J gene end by 3 bases; junction bases not matched to a gene: 10. CDR1 is VENAVY and CDR2 is YDSYNSRV in the germline V gene. DNA for the CDR3: TGTGCCACCTGGGATAAGGGAGGAGGTTATTATAAGAAACTCTTT. It translates to CATWDKGGGYYKKLF.

This clone was seen just once. One end of the junction fails to match germline, which may point to a read error. The rearrangement uses TRGV5 and TRGJ1 or TRGJ2. Germline loops: CDR1 VINAFY, CDR2 YDVSNSKD. The CDR3 is made up of 15 amino acids. CDR3 amino acids: CAAWDRPSRYYKKLF. The DNA for the CDR3 is TGTGCCGCCTGGGACAGGCCTAGTCGGTATTATAAGAAACTCTTT.

The chain combines TRGV9 with TRGJ1 or TRGJ2. V was pared by 1 base and J by 12 bases, with 9 bases of the junction left unmatched. Germline V gene data show CDR1 as GITISATS and CDR2 as ISYDGTV (reference sequence). This CDR3 contains 12 residues. The CDR3 loop reads CALWEVRLGKLF. The CDR3 DNA follows: TGTGCCTTGTGGGAGGTTCGGCTAGGGAAACTCTTT.

V and J are TRGV4 and TRGJ1 or TRGJ2. Germline CDR1 reads EGSTGY; CDR2 reads YDSYTSSV. The CDR3 spans 16 residues. V lost 1 base and J lost 4; bases outside the gene matches: 13. CDR3 bases: TGTGCCACCTGGGATGGAAAGGATGGGGGCTATTATAAGAAACTCTTT. The encoded protein is CATWDGKDGGYYKKLF.

The chain combines TRGV9 with TRGJP. The germline CDR1 and CDR2 sequences are GITISATS and ISYDGTV (reference sequence). The V gene end was trimmed by 3 bases and the J gene end by 6 bases; junction bases not matched to a gene: 11. This CDR3 contains 18 residues. In DNA, the CDR3 is TGTGCCTTGTGGGAGACTATATACTCAGAGTTGGGCAAAAAAATCAAGGTATTT. This encodes CALWETIYSELGKKIKVF.

This clone was detected a few times. The sample contains more than one DNA sequence encoding this CDR3. The chain combines TRGV3 with TRGJ1 or TRGJ2. V dropped 1 base and J dropped 5; count of bases not matched to a gene: 8. The CDR3 runs to 14 residues. Germline V gene sequence: CDR1 VTNTFY, CDR2 YDVSTARD (reference sequence). The DNA of the CDR3 is TGTGCCACCTGGGACAGACCACGCGATTATAAGAAACTCTTT. Translation gives CATWDRPRDYKKLF.

This clone was seen a few times. A far larger clone is just one base off, so this is likely a read error. The chain uses TRGV2 and TRGJ1 or TRGJ2. CDR3 size: 13 residues. The V gene's germline CDR1 is EGSNGY and CDR2 YDSYNSKV. This CDR3 is CAIWDGNYYKKLF. In nucleotides, the CDR3 is TGTGCCATCTGGGACGGGAATTATTATAAGAAACTCTTT.

This chain joins TRGV8 and TRGJP2. This CDR3 comprises 16 residues. V lost 0 bases to trimming and J lost 5 bases; unmatched junction nucleotides: 9. CDR1 and CDR2 from the germline V gene are VENAVY and YDSYNSRV. The CDR3 is CATWDRMEESDWIKTF. Here the CDR3 DNA reads TGTGCCACCTGGGATAGGATGGAGGAGAGTGATTGGATCAAGACGTTT.

The table lists this clone with a few counts. The chain combines TRGV9 with TRGJP2. The CDR3 has 14 amino acids. Unmatched junction bases numbered 2, after V lost 4 bases and J lost 0 bases. Looked up from germline, CDR1 is GITISATS and CDR2 is ISYDGTV (reference sequence). CDR3 protein: CALWDNSSDWIKTF. In DNA, the CDR3 is TGTGCCTTGTGGGACAATAGTAGTGATTGGATCAAGACGTTT.

In this sample, this clone turned up a few times. The chain carries TRGV4 and TRGJ1 or TRGJ2. The CDR3 spans 15 residues. J lost 1 base, V lost 5 bases, and 11 bases had no gene match. Germline lookup yields CDR1 EGSTGY and CDR2 YDSYTSSV. The DNA of the CDR3 is TGTGCCACCTGGGTGGAGACTCTAAATTATTATAAGAAACTCTTT. It translates to CATWVETLNYYKKLF.

This clone was seen a few times. This chain connects TRGV5 to TRGJ1 or TRGJ2. Germline assignment: CDR1 VINAFY and CDR2 YDVSNSKD. V gave up 3 bases and J gave up 12 bases; unmatched junction bases: 11. The CDR3 consists of 12 residues. CDR3 DNA: TGTGCCACCTGGGACGGACGGATGTGGAAACTCTTT. It encodes CATWDGRMWKLF.

This clone has a handful of counts. Germline is not matched at one junction end, which may reflect a read error. The chain recombines TRGV8 with TRGJ1 or TRGJ2. The germline CDR1 and CDR2 sequences are VENAVY and YDSYNSRV. This CDR3 is built from 12 residues. This CDR3 reads CATWAAYYKKLF. The CDR3 DNA reads as TGTGCCACTTGGGCCGCTTATTATAAGAAACTCTTT.

This clone was detected only a few times. A read error may be the cause here, since a much bigger clone is one base away. The same CDR3 can be traced to other DNA sequences in this sample. This chain uses TRGV2 with TRGJ1 or TRGJ2. Germline V gene lookup returns CDR1 EGSNGY and CDR2 YDSYNSKV. With 0 bases clipped from V and 6 bases from J, the junction kept 5 bases outside the gene matches. The CDR3 loop spans 13 amino acids. CDR3 DNA sequence: TGTGCCACCTGGGACGGGCCGGTTTATAAGAAACTCTTT. It encodes CATWDGPVYKKLF.

This chain links TRGV9 with TRGJP2. Germline V gene data show CDR1 as GITISATS and CDR2 as ISYDGTV (reference sequence). The CDR3 extends over 16 amino acids. V was clipped by 0 bases and J by 3 bases; unmatched bases: 7. CDR3 sequence: CALWEVRAGSDWIKTF. As DNA, the CDR3 is TGTGCCTTGTGGGAGGTGCGGGCGGGTAGTGATTGGATCAAGACGTTT.